These 22 T cell receptor beta chains originate from one sample sequenced in a study of blood T cells in healthy people across ages. A second PCR, run for about 7 to 12 cycles, used a sample-barcoded 5' primer plus a J-beta primer mix. MiXCR was run by TCRdb on the 5' RACE reads, yielding one entry per CDR3 protein. Among 540,000 or so distinct CDR3 sequences, less than 25% were seen once, and the ten largest hold around 10%. These data were also filed under a second study, of T cells of mothers and their children.

The sequenced material came from blood. Source of these receptors: a boy aged 5-17 years in good health.

This clonotype showed up just a few times. This chain connects TRBV20-1 to TRBJ2-5, with D hard to call. The CDR3 loop spans 16 amino acids. Trimming took off 1 base at V and 5 bases at J, with 20 bases between the two ends. Per germline, CDR1 DFQATT and CDR2 SNEGSKA (reference sequence). The CDR3 reads CSARAGLTPGRETQYF. CDR3 sequence (DNA): TGCAGTGCTAGAGCGGGTCTCACTCCCGGTAGGGAGACCCAGTACTTC.

The chain is built from TRBV29-1 and TRBJ2-5; no definite D call. The J call is doubtful: the DNA matches TRBJ2-1 better. The CDR3 loop spans 10 amino acids. CDR1 is SQVTM and CDR2 is ANQGSEA in the germline V gene. The CDR3 loop reads CSAASSDQFF. CDR3 DNA sequence: TGCAGCGCAGCAAGCTCCGACCAGTTCTTC.

This clonotype was counted a few times. The genes are TRBV11-2 and TRBJ2-1, with TRBD2 matching over 7 bases. V lost 1 base, J lost 10 bases, and 22 bases stayed unmatched. The CDR3 runs to 19 residues. Germline lookup yields CDR1 SGHAT and CDR2 FQNNGV. The CDR3 loop reads CASSLARASGGAFPPEQFF. The CDR3 nucleotides are TGTGCCAGCAGCTTAGCCCGGGCCTCGGGGGGTGCGTTTCCCCCCGAGCAGTTCTTC.

This clonotype was detected only a few times. Here the CDR3 DNA reads TGTGCCAGCAGTTACGTAGGAATAACTAATGAAAAACTGTTTTTT. This translates into CASSYVGITNEKLFF. This sequence joins TRBV6-5 and TRBJ1-4; no reliable D call. There are 15 residues in the CDR3. The germline CDR1 and CDR2 sequences are MNHEY and SVGAGI. Between the trimmed V and J ends, which lost 2 bases and 1 base, there was a span of 8 bases.

This clonotype came up a few times. The V call is TRBV7-9, the J call TRBJ1-1; the match to TRBD1 covers 7 bases. Per the germline V gene, CDR1 is SEHNR and CDR2 is FQNEAQ (reference sequence). With V trimmed by 2 bases and J by 8 bases, 5 bases remained unmatched. This CDR3 is built from 13 residues. DNA of the CDR3: TGTGCCAGCAGCTTACTGGGACAGTGGGAAGCTTTCTTT. This sequence encodes CASSLLGQWEAFF.

This clonotype came up a few times. The genes are TRBV12-3 or TRBV12-4 and TRBJ2-5, with 15 nucleotides matching TRBD2. This CDR3 is built from 18 residues. V lost 5 bases to trimming and J lost 0 bases; unmatched junction nucleotides: 7. CDR3 protein: CASSLGLAGGPDQETQYF. The DNA for the CDR3 is TGTGCCAGCAGTCTCGGACTAGCGGGGGGGCCGGACCAAGAGACCCAGTACTTC.

This chain connects TRBV7-9 to TRBJ2-1; 8 bases are shared with TRBD2. From germline, CDR1 is SEHNR and CDR2 FQNEAQ (reference sequence). V dropped 4 bases and J dropped 7; count of bases not matched to a gene: 12. CDR3 length: 16 amino acids. Written as DNA, the CDR3 is TGTGCCAGCAGCTCGCCGGGGGTAGCGGGGTCAAATGAGCAGTTCTTC. Its protein is CASSSPGVAGSNEQFF.

This clonotype appeared a few times. This chain uses TRBV12-3 or TRBV12-4 with TRBJ1-4; tentative D call: TRBD1 (6 bases). V lost 5 bases and J lost 8, with 15 bases in between. The CDR3 totals 14 residues. The CDR3 DNA reads as TGTGCCAGCAGTATACAGGGAGTTTGGGAAAAACTGTTTTTT. It yields the protein CASSIQGVWEKLFF.

A remark on this clonotype: At one boundary the junction diverges from the germline segment, which might be a read error. The J gene is TRBJ2-2, the V gene TRBV6-1; D is unresolved. CDR1 MNHNS and CDR2 SASEGT come from the germline V gene. The CDR3 covers 14 residues. CDR3 DNA sequence: TGTGCCAGCAGTGAATTGGCGAAAACCGGGGAGCTGTTTTTT. Translation gives CASSELAKTGELFF.

The rearrangement uses TRBV5-6 and TRBJ2-1; TRBD1 might be the D (5 bases). CDR3 length: 15 amino acids. V was shortened by 5 bases and J by 6 bases, with 18 bases between the two germline ends. From germline, CDR1 is SGHDT and CDR2 YYEEEE. The CDR3 nucleotides read TGTGCCAGCAGTCCCGTGGCAGGGTTAGGCAATGAGCAGTTCTTC. It translates to CASSPVAGLGNEQFF. Supplemented by reference TRBV5-6 and TRBJ2-1, the full variable domain reads DAGVTQSPTHLIKTRGQQVTLRCSPKSGHDTVSWYQQALGQGPQFIFQYYEEEERQRGNFPDRFSGHQFPNYSSELNVNALLLGDSALYLCASSPVAGLGNEQFFGPGTRLTVL.

The J gene is TRBJ2-3, the V gene TRBV4-3; 9 nucleotides line up with TRBD2. This CDR3 has 20 residues. The junction had 13 bases not matched to a gene; V was cut back by 0 bases and J by 0 bases. The germline V gene encodes CDR1 LGHNA and CDR2 YSLEER. The CDR3: CASSQDLKLAGRTSTDTQYF. In DNA form, the CDR3 reads TGCGCCAGCAGCCAAGATCTAAAGCTAGCGGGGAGAACTAGCACAGATACGCAGTATTTT.

The V call is TRBV10-3, the J call TRBJ1-2; unclear D gene. Per germline, CDR1 ENHRY and CDR2 SYGVKD. This CDR3 comprises 13 residues. Trimming cost V 6 bases and J 3 bases, with 11 bases left between them. CDR3 sequence (DNA): TGTGCCATCAGGGGAGCTAATGACTATGGCTACACCTTC. It yields the protein CAIRGANDYGYTF.

This clonotype was seen a few times. This sequence joins TRBV7-2 and TRBJ1-2; unclear D gene. The germline CDR1 and CDR2 sequences are SGHTA and FQGNSA. The ends were cut back, 2 bases at V and 4 bases at J, with 8 bases in the middle. This CDR3 has 13 amino acids. CDR3 sequence reads: CASSLKGVYGYTF. The CDR3 DNA reads as TGTGCCAGCAGCTTAAAGGGTGTCTATGGCTACACCTTC.

Only a few counts were recorded for this clonotype. The chain uses TRBV7-2 and TRBJ2-7; no reliable D call. The CDR3 has 12 residues. The V end was cut by 4 bases, the J end by 4 bases, with 8 bases between. Per the germline V gene, CDR1 is SGHTA and CDR2 is FQGNSA. The CDR3 coding sequence is TGTGCCAGCAGCTCCCTAGTATACGAGCAGTACTTC. Its protein product is CASSSLVYEQYF.

The chain uses TRBV5-6 and TRBJ1-2; 10 bases line up with TRBD1. CDR1 SGHDT and CDR2 YYEEEE come from the germline V gene. The CDR3 is made up of 13 amino acids. The V and J ends lost 4 bases and 7 bases, in that order; junction bases with no gene match: 4. In nucleotides, the CDR3 is TGTGCCAGCAGCCCGGACAGGGGGATTGGCTACACCTTC. Translated, it gives CASSPDRGIGYTF.

This clonotype was counted between two and nine times. The chain couples TRBV12-3 or TRBV12-4 to TRBJ2-7; 7 nucleotides match TRBD2. The CDR3 extends over 15 amino acids. Trimming took 6 bases from V and 5 from J; bases not matched to a gene: 13. The CDR3 loop is CASRIGSGESDEQYF. Written as DNA, the CDR3 is TGTGCCAGCAGGATCGGGAGCGGGGAGTCGGACGAGCAGTACTTC.

V and J are TRBV7-3 and TRBJ2-3, with D possibly being TRBD2 (5 bases). CDR3 length: 13 amino acids. Germline V gene sequence: CDR1 SGHTA, CDR2 FQGTGA. V was cut by 4 bases and J by 6 bases, with 11 bases left in between. In nucleotides, the CDR3 is TGTGCCAGCAGCTCCTCATCGGGGGATACGCAGTATTTT. Residues: CASSSSSGDTQYF.

This clonotype was recorded a few times. The rearrangement joins TRBV23-1 to TRBJ2-5, with D unclear. TRBV23-1 is an ORF, and what it does is uncertain. The CDR3 is made up of 16 amino acids. Trimming removed 5 bases at V and 2 bases at J, with 18 bases between. The CDR3: CASSLLRDWLQETQYF. Written as DNA, the CDR3 is TGCGCCAGCAGTTTGCTCCGAGACTGGCTGCAAGAGACCCAGTACTTC.

This clonotype has a handful of counts. CDR3 DNA: TGTGCCAGCAGTAGTGACAGGACCTATGGCTACACCTTC. Translated: CASSSDRTYGYTF. The chain recombines TRBV25-1 with TRBJ1-2; possible D gene TRBD1, 6 bases. Trimming took off 5 bases at V and 4 bases at J, with 11 bases between the two ends. CDR3 length equals 13 residues. Germline loops: CDR1 MGHDK, CDR2 SYGVNS.

The J gene is TRBJ2-3, the V gene TRBV21-1. TRBV21-1 is deemed a pseudogene. The CDR3 has 16 amino acids. The CDR3: CASSKGSRTSTDTQYF. The CDR3 DNA follows: TGTGCCAGCAGCAAAGGGTCCAGAACTAGCACAGATACGCAGTATTTT.

This clonotype appeared a few times. This chain uses TRBV10-3 with TRBJ2-5; 8 bases agree with TRBD2. The better agreement between TRBJ2-1 and the DNA end casts doubt on the J call. Germline V gene lookup returns CDR1 ENHRY and CDR2 SYGVKD. The CDR3 loop spans 17 amino acids. The CDR3 protein is CAISPLASGLPYNEQFF. The CDR3 nucleotides read TGTGCCATCAGTCCGCTAGCTAGCGGGTTACCCTACAATGAGCAGTTCTTC.

This clonotype turned up a few times. The chain uses TRBV28 and TRBJ2-6, with D perhaps matching TRBD1 or TRBD2 (6 bases each). Germline CDR1 and CDR2: MDHEN and SYDVKM. V gave up 8 bases and J gave up 3 bases, with 11 bases separating them. This CDR3 has 14 residues. CDR3 sequence: CASGKGGGANVLTF. CDR3 nucleotides: TGTGCCAGCGGAAAGGGGGGTGGGGCCAACGTCCTGACTTTC.